The 11 T cell receptor beta chains reported below all come from one sample, sequenced in a study of blood T cell repertoires in COVID-19. Repertoires were generated with immunoSEQ multiplex PCR, while TCRdb's copy carries only in-frame clones and drops some. The data contain about 110,000 clones, approximately 90% of them singletons. Sequencing was done on a sample of peripheral blood. The receptors stem from a woman aged 50 to 65 with acute or convalescent COVID-19.

This clone was observed at least ten times. This rearrangement joins TRBV30 to TRBJ2-3; D remains unclear. The ends were cut back, 0 bases at V and 6 bases at J, with 7 bases in the middle. The V gene's germline CDR1 is GTSNPN and CDR2 SVGIG (reference sequence). CDR3 length: 12 amino acids. In DNA, the CDR3 is TGTGCCTGGAGTGTCTGGCGGGATACGCAGTATTTT. Protein: CAWSVWRDTQYF.

The chain employs TRBV5-1 and TRBJ2-7; tentative D call: TRBD2 (6 bases). This CDR3 comprises 15 residues. Trimming removed 4 bases at V and 3 bases at J, with 17 bases between. Germline CDR1 reads SGHRS; CDR2 reads YFSETQ. The CDR3 loop reads CASSTGPTSGYEQYF. The CDR3 DNA follows: TGCGCCAGCAGCACCGGACCGACTAGTGGCTACGAGCAGTACTTC.

The genes are TRBV12-5 and TRBJ2-7; the D is unclear. V shed 7 bases and J shed 0 bases, with 13 bases lying between them. Germline CDR1 LGHNT, CDR2 FRNRAP. The CDR3 loop spans 14 amino acids. CDR3 residues: CASAQTDASYEQYF. CDR3 DNA: TGTGCTAGTGCCCAGACTGACGCCTCCTACGAGCAGTACTTC. The full variable domain, with the rest looked up from reference TRBV12-5 and TRBJ2-7, is DARVTQTPRHKVTEMGQEVTMRCQPILGHNTVFWYRQTMMQGLELLAYFRNRAPLDDSGMPKDRFSAEMPDATLATLKIQPSEPRDSAVYFCASAQTDASYEQYFGPGTRLTVT.

The V call is TRBV6-5, the J call TRBJ2-7, with 9 bases aligning to TRBD1. CDR3 size: 14 residues. Germline V CDR1 and CDR2: MNHEY, SVGAGI. Unmatched junction bases numbered 5, after V lost 7 bases and J lost 1 base. The CDR3 is CASNQQGASYEQYF. CDR3 bases: TGTGCCAGCAACCAACAGGGGGCTTCCTACGAGCAGTACTTC.

J is TRBJ1-1 and V is TRBV6-5; D perhaps matches TRBD1 (6 bases). The CDR3 has 13 residues. Germline CDR1 and CDR2: MNHEY and SVGAGI. Trimming stripped 7 bases from V and 4 bases from J, with 13 bases between. CDR3 nucleotides: TGTGCCAGCAAGGACACAGGGCGCACTGAAGCTTTCTTT. It yields the protein CASKDTGRTEAFF.

The chain uses TRBV6-5 and TRBJ2-4; TRBD1 aligns across 9 bases. This CDR3 is built from 14 residues. From germline, CDR1 is MNHEY and CDR2 SVGAGI. V was pared by 5 bases and J by 10 bases, with 9 bases of the junction left unmatched. Written as DNA, the CDR3 is TGTGCCAGCAGTCCCGACAGGGGGGGCAGTATTCAGTACTTC. As protein: CASSPDRGGSIQYF.

The rearrangement uses TRBV6-5 and TRBJ1-1, with a tentative D call TRBD1 (5 bases). The CDR3 is made up of 12 amino acids. The V end lost 8 bases, the J end lost 4 bases, and 11 bases lay between the germline ends. From germline, CDR1 is MNHEY and CDR2 SVGAGI. This chain's CDR3 is CASQGAVTEAFF. DNA for the CDR3: TGTGCCAGCCAAGGGGCGGTCACTGAAGCTTTCTTT.

The V and J genes are TRBV18 and TRBJ1-4, with D maybe TRBD1 (5 bases). Germline CDR1 reads KGHSH; CDR2 reads LQKENI. This CDR3 has 12 amino acids. V was pared by 3 bases and J by 8 bases, with 7 bases between. This CDR3 reads CASSPRGEKLFF. The CDR3 nucleotides are TGTGCCAGCTCACCTCGGGGGGAAAAACTGTTTTTT.

This clone was recorded only once. This rearrangement joins TRBV5-5 to TRBJ2-3; 10 bases fit TRBD2. CDR1 is SGHKS, CDR2 YYEKEE, per germline (reference sequence). Germline trimming cut 4 bases from V and 4 bases from J; bases unmatched to any gene: 6. There are 15 residues in the CDR3. The CDR3 DNA is TGTGCCAGCAGCCCTGTAGCGGGAGGAGCAGATACGCAGTATTTT. Encoded protein: CASSPVAGGADTQYF.

The chain employs TRBV6-5 and TRBJ1-5, with TRBD1 matching 10 bases. The CDR3 contains 15 residues. The germline V gene has CDR1 MNHEY and CDR2 SVGAGI. With V trimmed by 4 bases and J by 2 bases, 2 bases remained unmatched. The CDR3 DNA follows: TGTGCCAGCAGTTGGGACAGGGGTGGCAATCAGCCCCAGCATTTT. Protein product: CASSWDRGGNQPQHF.

This sequence joins TRBV29-1 and TRBJ1-2; D ambiguous. This CDR3 spans 14 amino acids. V lost 6 bases and J 6 bases, leaving 20 bases between the germline ends. Per germline, CDR1 SQVTM and CDR2 ANQGSEA. DNA for the CDR3: TGCAGCGTAGAGAATAGGTGGCGGATCCATGGCTACACCTTC. It translates to CSVENRWRIHGYTF.